Listed below are T cell receptor beta chains from one sample, sequenced in a study of cytomegalovirus exposure and HLA in healthy donors. Libraries were prepared by immunoSEQ multiplex PCR; TCRdb keeps only in-frame clonotypes and omits some of them. The data show over 100,000 clones, 55% to 65% seen once. Sequencing was carried out using PBMCs. The receptors originated from a middle-aged man in good health and CMV-seropositive. Each CDR3 is given with its conserved first and last residue. D genes are given only for firm matches. The size field is filled for only some rows; it gives once, few, many or a size class.

v_call: TRBV9; cdr3_length: 15; clone_size: NA; j_call: TRBJ1-5; d_call: NA; cdr3_nt: TGTGCCAGCAGCGTAGGTGGGCAGAGCAATCAGCCCCAGCATTTT; cdr3_aa: CASSVGGQSNQPQHF
v_call: TRBV7-9; cdr3_length: 13; clone_size: NA; j_call: TRBJ2-3; d_call: NA; cdr3_nt: TGTGCCAGCAGCTTATCGGTCCCCGATACGCAGTATTTT; cdr3_aa: CASSLSVPDTQYF
v_call: TRBV7-3; cdr3_length: 15; clone_size: NA; j_call: TRBJ1-2; d_call: TRBD1; cdr3_nt: TGTGCCAGCAGCGTATCCGGGACAGGGGACTATGGCTACACCTTC; cdr3_aa: CASSVSGTGDYGYTF
v_call: TRBV6-5; cdr3_length: 13; clone_size: NA; j_call: TRBJ2-7; d_call: TRBD1; cdr3_nt: TGTGCCAGCAAACAGGGGGCGGGCTACGAGCAGTACTTC; cdr3_aa: CASKQGAGYEQYF
v_call: TRBV4-1; cdr3_length: 12; clone_size: NA; j_call: TRBJ1-1; d_call: NA; cdr3_nt: TGCGCCAGCAGCCAAGCGTACACTGAAGCTTTCTTT; cdr3_aa: CASSQAYTEAFF
v_call: TRBV19; cdr3_length: 15; clone_size: few; j_call: TRBJ2-5; d_call: TRBD2; cdr3_nt: TGTGCCACCTCTCTCCCGGGACTAGCGGGAGGGCCCCCGTACTTC; cdr3_aa: CATSLPGLAGGPPYF
v_call: TRBV4-1; cdr3_length: 14; clone_size: NA; j_call: TRBJ2-1; d_call: NA; cdr3_nt: TGCGCCAGCAGCCAAGAGCACGGTAGAAATGAGCAGTTCTTC; cdr3_aa: CASSQEHGRNEQFF
v_call: TRBV5-4; cdr3_length: 15; clone_size: few; j_call: TRBJ2-3; d_call: TRBD1; cdr3_nt: TGTGCCAGCAGCTTGGTAAGGGGGCGTTCAGATACGCAGTATTTT; cdr3_aa: CASSLVRGRSDTQYF
v_call: TRBV4-1; cdr3_length: 14; clone_size: NA; j_call: TRBJ2-3; d_call: NA; cdr3_nt: TGCGCCAGCAGCCCGGGGACTGCCACAGATACGCAGTATTTT; cdr3_aa: CASSPGTATDTQYF
v_call: TRBV5-4; cdr3_length: 13; clone_size: few; j_call: TRBJ2-7; d_call: TRBD1; cdr3_nt: TGTGCCAGCAGCCGACAGGGGGCCTACGAGCAGTACTTC; cdr3_aa: CASSRQGAYEQYF
v_call: TRBV5-4; cdr3_length: 14; clone_size: NA; j_call: TRBJ1-1; d_call: NA; cdr3_nt: TGTGCCAGCAGCGGAATGACAGTAAACACTGAAGCTTTCTTT; cdr3_aa: CASSGMTVNTEAFF
v_call: TRBV21-1; cdr3_length: 17; clone_size: NA; j_call: TRBJ1-5; d_call: NA; cdr3_nt: TGTGCCAGCAGCAATGGGCAACAGGGGCCTAGCAATCAGCCCCAGCATTTT; cdr3_aa: CASSNGQQGPSNQPQHF
v_call: TRBV11-3; cdr3_length: 16; clone_size: NA; j_call: TRBJ2-4; d_call: TRBD1; cdr3_nt: TGTGCCAGCAGCGAAGGACAGGGGGGGACCAAAAACATTCAGTACTTC; cdr3_aa: CASSEGQGGTKNIQYF
v_call: TRBV2; cdr3_length: 13; clone_size: NA; j_call: TRBJ2-7; d_call: NA; cdr3_nt: TGTGCCAGCAGTGCGCAGGGTGCTGGCGAGCAGTACTTC; cdr3_aa: CASSAQGAGEQYF
v_call: TRBV7-2; cdr3_length: 17; clone_size: NA; j_call: TRBJ2-2; d_call: TRBD2; cdr3_nt: TGTGCCAGCAGCCCCCGGCTAGCGGGAGTTGGGGCCGGGGAGCTGTTTTTT; cdr3_aa: CASSPRLAGVGAGELFF
v_call: TRBV10-3; cdr3_length: 15; clone_size: NA; j_call: TRBJ2-7; d_call: NA; cdr3_nt: TGTGCCATCAGTGAGTCGAAAGGACAGCACTACGAGCAGTACTTC; cdr3_aa: CAISESKGQHYEQYF
v_call: TRBV2; cdr3_length: 14; clone_size: NA; j_call: TRBJ1-5; d_call: NA; cdr3_nt: TGTGCCAGCAGTAAACAGGGAGCCAATCAGCCCCAGCATTTT; cdr3_aa: CASSKQGANQPQHF
v_call: TRBV6-1; cdr3_length: 14; clone_size: few; j_call: TRBJ1-2; d_call: NA; cdr3_nt: TGTGCCACCACTATGTCGGATCAAAACTATGGCTACACCTTC; cdr3_aa: CATTMSDQNYGYTF
v_call: TRBV4-3; cdr3_length: 16; clone_size: few; j_call: TRBJ2-1; d_call: TRBD2; cdr3_nt: TGCGCCAGCAGCCACCAAGAACTAGCGAAGAACAATGAGCAGTTCTTC; cdr3_aa: CASSHQELAKNNEQFF
v_call: TRBV28; cdr3_length: 14; clone_size: few; j_call: TRBJ1-5; d_call: TRBD1; cdr3_nt: TGTGCCAGTGGCGGACAGGGGGCCCATCAGCCCCAGCATTTT; cdr3_aa: CASGGQGAHQPQHF
v_call: TRBV27; cdr3_length: 16; clone_size: NA; j_call: TRBJ2-7; d_call: NA; cdr3_nt: TGTGCCAGCAGTTTATTAATGGGGACAAGCTCCTACGAGCAGTACTTC; cdr3_aa: CASSLLMGTSSYEQYF
v_call: TRBV7-7; cdr3_length: 15; clone_size: NA; j_call: TRBJ2-3; d_call: NA; cdr3_nt: TGTGCTAGCAGCTTAACCCCGACACCCACAGATACGCAGTATTTT; cdr3_aa: CASSLTPTPTDTQYF
v_call: TRBV27; cdr3_length: 14; clone_size: NA; j_call: TRBJ2-7; d_call: NA; cdr3_nt: TGTGCCAGCAGTTCCCTCGAGGCCACCTACGAGCAGTACTTC; cdr3_aa: CASSSLEATYEQYF
v_call: TRBV4-1; cdr3_length: 16; clone_size: NA; j_call: TRBJ1-5; d_call: NA; cdr3_nt: TGCGCCAGCAGCCAAAATTCCGCGCGGGGGAATCAGCCCCAGCATTTT; cdr3_aa: CASSQNSARGNQPQHF
v_call: TRBV7-8; cdr3_length: 12; clone_size: few; j_call: TRBJ2-7; d_call: NA; cdr3_nt: TGTGCCAGCAGCTTACGGAGGAACGAGCAGTACTTC; cdr3_aa: CASSLRRNEQYF
v_call: TRBV10-3; cdr3_length: 12; clone_size: few; j_call: TRBJ1-5; d_call: NA; cdr3_nt: TGTGCCATCAGTGACTTCGGGGAGCCCCAGCATTTT; cdr3_aa: CAISDFGEPQHF
v_call: TRBV5-8; cdr3_length: 15; clone_size: NA; j_call: TRBJ1-5; d_call: NA; cdr3_nt: TGTGCCAGCAGCTTGGACGGGGATAGCAATCAGCCCCAGCATTTT; cdr3_aa: CASSLDGDSNQPQHF
v_call: TRBV11-3; cdr3_length: 15; clone_size: few; j_call: TRBJ1-1; d_call: NA; cdr3_nt: TGTGCCAGCAGCTCCGGAGGGGAGGGGAACACTGAAGCTTTCTTT; cdr3_aa: CASSSGGEGNTEAFF
v_call: TRBV29-1; cdr3_length: 13; clone_size: NA; j_call: TRBJ1-5; d_call: NA; cdr3_nt: TGCAGCGTAGAGAGCGGGCTCAATCAGCCCCAGCATTTT; cdr3_aa: CSVESGLNQPQHF
v_call: TRBV5-6; cdr3_length: 14; clone_size: NA; j_call: TRBJ2-7; d_call: NA; cdr3_nt: TGTGCCAGCAGCTTAGGAGGGGATAGTTACGAGCAGTACTTC; cdr3_aa: CASSLGGDSYEQYF
v_call: TRBV6-1; cdr3_length: 16; clone_size: NA; j_call: TRBJ1-3; d_call: NA; cdr3_nt: TGTGCCAGCAGTGAGGTACAGCCGAGCTCTGGAAACACCATATATTTT; cdr3_aa: CASSEVQPSSGNTIYF
v_call: TRBV5-1; cdr3_length: 14; clone_size: NA; j_call: TRBJ2-4; d_call: NA; cdr3_nt: TGCGCCAGCAGCCGTGAGGCGGCCAAAAACATTCAGTACTTC; cdr3_aa: CASSREAAKNIQYF
v_call: TRBV7-9; cdr3_length: 13; clone_size: few; j_call: TRBJ1-5; d_call: NA; cdr3_nt: TGTGCCAGCAGCTTACTTTCGGGGCAGCCCCAGCATTTT; cdr3_aa: CASSLLSGQPQHF
v_call: TRBV19; cdr3_length: 13; clone_size: NA; j_call: TRBJ2-7; d_call: NA; cdr3_nt: TGTGCCAGTAGTACGGAGGGGTATCCCGAGCAGTACTTC; cdr3_aa: CASSTEGYPEQYF
v_call: TRBV30; cdr3_length: 12; clone_size: once; j_call: TRBJ1-3; d_call: NA; cdr3_nt: TGTGCCTGGACGCCGGGGGGAAACACCATATATTTT; cdr3_aa: CAWTPGGNTIYF